What follows are 31 T cell receptor beta chains derived from one specimen sequenced in a study of blood T cell repertoires in COVID-19. TCRdb's copy holds only in-frame clones and misses some; the assay was immunoSEQ multiplex PCR. The table has around 100,000 clones, over 75% seen once. The sample taken for sequencing was peripheral blood. All receptors derive from a woman between 70 and 85 years old who had recovered from COVID-19.

V gene TRBV28 combines with J gene TRBJ2-3; D may be TRBD2 (5 bases). The CDR3 totals 17 residues. Germline CDR1 is MDHEN and CDR2 is SYDVKM. The ends were cut back, 8 bases at V and 2 bases at J, with 23 bases in the middle. CDR3 loop: CASLPSGWLYPTDTQYF. The CDR3 DNA is TGTGCCAGCCTCCCCTCGGGGTGGCTTTACCCCACAGATACGCAGTATTTT.

The sample holds one count of this clone. V is TRBV30 and J is TRBJ2-1, with 11 bases aligning to TRBD1. The CDR3 contains 16 residues. Germline CDR1 GTSNPN, CDR2 SVGIG (reference sequence). V shed 4 bases, J shed 6 bases, and the junction held 11 bases outside the gene matches. The CDR3: CAWTRGGDRGGNEQFF. CDR3 nucleotide sequence: TGTGCCTGGACCCGCGGGGGGGACAGGGGGGGCAATGAGCAGTTCTTC.

The chain couples TRBV7-9 to TRBJ1-1, with TRBD1 as a possible D gene (6 bases). The V gene lost 5 bases and the J gene lost 7 bases, with 17 bases spanning the gap. The CDR3 sequence is 14 residues long. Germline V gives CDR1 SEHNR, CDR2 FQNEAQ (reference sequence). The CDR3 nucleotides read TGTGCCAGCAGCGTCCTACAGGGAGGGATTGAAGCTTTCTTT. Translating it yields CASSVLQGGIEAFF.

V is TRBV19 and J is TRBJ1-3; maybe TRBD1 (5 bases). The V and J ends lost 7 bases and 8 bases respectively, with 18 bases between them. Germline V gene lookup returns CDR1 LNHDA and CDR2 SQIVND (reference sequence). This CDR3 region has 14 residues. CDR3: CASTVDRVGDTIYF. In DNA, the CDR3 is TGTGCCAGTACCGTCGACAGAGTAGGCGACACCATATATTTT. The whole variable domain, remainder taken from reference TRBV19 and TRBJ1-3, is DGGITQSPKYLFRKEGQNVTLSCEQNLNHDAMYWYRQDPGQGLRLIYYSQIVNDFQKGDIAEGYSVSREKKESFPLTVTSAQKNPTAFYLCASTVDRVGDTIYFGEGSWLTVV.

This clone was recorded only once. The CDR3 region is CASSLDRAGGYTF. CDR3 DNA sequence: TGTGCCAGCAGTTTGGACAGGGCGGGTGGCTACACCTTC. V is TRBV27 and J is TRBJ1-2, with TRBD1 matching 8 bases. The V gene's germline CDR1 is MNHEY and CDR2 SMNVEV (reference sequence). Trimming at V came to 3 bases and at J to 7 bases, leaving 4 bases not matched to a gene. This CDR3 is built from 13 residues.

The CDR3 sequence: CASSSYTGTDTQYF. As DNA, the CDR3 is TGTGCCAGCAGCTCATATACTGGCACAGATACGCAGTATTTT. The chain uses TRBV5-4 and TRBJ2-3; D gene ambiguous. V shed 3 bases and J shed 1 base, with 9 bases lying between them. Germline V gene sequence: CDR1 SGHNT, CDR2 YYREEE (reference sequence). The CDR3 loop spans 14 amino acids. The full variable domain, in which reference TRBV5-4 and TRBJ2-3 provide the parts outside the CDR3, is ETGVTQSPTHLIKTRGQQVTLRCSSQSGHNTVSWYQQALGQGPQFIFQYYREEENGRGNFPPRFSGLQFPNYSSELNVNALELDDSALYLCASSSYTGTDTQYFGPGTRLTVL.

The chain employs TRBV18 and TRBJ1-3, with 8 bases matching TRBD1. Germline assignment: CDR1 KGHSH and CDR2 LQKENI. This CDR3 contains 16 residues. Unmatched junction bases numbered 4, after V lost 3 bases and J lost 0 bases. CDR3 sequence reads: CASSPAGTGSGNTIYF. Written as DNA, the CDR3 is TGTGCCAGCTCACCCGCCGGGACAGGCTCTGGAAACACCATATATTTT.

The J gene is TRBJ2-7, the V gene TRBV5-1; 7 bases align to TRBD2. The CDR3 consists of 14 residues. The junction had 5 bases not matched to a gene; V was cut back by 4 bases and J by 1 base. Per germline, CDR1 SGHRS and CDR2 YFSETQ. CDR3 nucleotide sequence: TGCGCCAGCAGCGCAGCGGGGCAGTCCTACGAGCAGTACTTC. As protein: CASSAAGQSYEQYF.

The rearrangement links TRBV7-9 to TRBJ2-1, with 10 bases identical to TRBD2. J gave up 9 bases and V 1 base, and 12 bases lay outside the gene matches. The CDR3 extends over 17 amino acids. From germline, CDR1 is SEHNR and CDR2 FQNEAQ (reference sequence). The CDR3 DNA is TGTGCCAGCAGCTTAGAGCCCCTACTAGCGGGGCTACTTGAGCAGTTCTTC. Translated, it gives CASSLEPLLAGLLEQFF.

The chain is built from TRBV24-1 and TRBJ1-5; no clear D. The CDR3 runs 13 residues. Trimming cost V 4 bases and J 7 bases, with 10 bases left between them. From germline, CDR1 is KGHDR and CDR2 SFDVKD. CDR3 protein: CATSDKTGQPQHF. For the CDR3, the DNA is TGTGCCACCAGTGACAAGACGGGGCAGCCCCAGCATTTT.

The rearrangement joins TRBV7-6 to TRBJ2-5, with no clear D. CDR1 is SGHVS and CDR2 is FNYEAQ in the germline V gene. The CDR3 is 11 amino acids. V shed 3 bases and J shed 4 bases, with 3 bases lying between them. CDR3 loop: CASSFGETQYF. CDR3 nucleotide sequence: TGTGCCAGCAGCTTCGGAGAGACCCAGTACTTC.

The rearrangement links TRBV18 to TRBJ2-1; a weak D match, TRBD2 (6 bases). Germline loops: CDR1 KGHSH, CDR2 LQKENI. V lost 3 bases and J 11 bases, leaving 11 bases between the germline ends. The CDR3 runs 12 residues. The CDR3 spells CASSPGREQQFF. CDR3 coding DNA: TGTGCCAGCTCACCGGGTCGGGAGCAGCAGTTCTTC.

CDR3 nucleotide sequence: TGTGCCAGCAGTTACTCGATAGGAGAGAGGAGAGTCCTGACTTTC. It translates to CASSYSIGERRVLTF. The chain carries TRBV6-5 and TRBJ2-6; D is ambiguous. Germline V CDR1 and CDR2: MNHEY, SVGAGI. V gave up 0 bases and J gave up 13 bases, with 16 bases separating them. This CDR3 region has 15 residues.

This chain joins TRBV28 and TRBJ2-3; the D gene is possibly TRBD2 (6 bases). The CDR3 spans 16 residues. CDR1 is MDHEN, CDR2 SYDVKM, per germline. V lost 2 bases to trimming and J lost 2 bases, with 14 bases between them. CDR3 coding DNA: TGTGCCAGCAGTTTAATGGGTGCGGGAAACACAGATACGCAGTATTTT. Protein: CASSLMGAGNTDTQYF.

V gene TRBV7-9 combines with J gene TRBJ2-7; 9 positions match TRBD1. V gave up 2 bases and J gave up 7 bases; unmatched junction bases: 12. This CDR3 is 16 amino acids long. Germline CDR1 is SEHNR and CDR2 is FQNEAQ (reference sequence). The CDR3 DNA sequence: TGTGCCAGCAGCTTATTTCTCGTGGACAGGGGACCGGAGCAGTACTTC. Its protein is CASSLFLVDRGPEQYF. The full variable domain, its missing parts supplied by reference TRBV7-9 and TRBJ2-7, is DTGVSQNPRHKITKRGQNVTFRCDPISEHNRLYWYRQTLGQGPEFLTYFQNEAQLEKSRLLSDRFSAERPKGSFSTLEIQRTEQGDSAMYLCASSLFLVDRGPEQYFGPGTRLTVT.

V and J are TRBV28 and TRBJ2-1; possibly TRBD2 for D (6 bases). Trimming removed 5 bases from V and 2 bases from J, with 16 bases in between. CDR3 size: 16 residues. Germline CDR1 MDHEN, CDR2 SYDVKM. DNA for the CDR3: TGTGCCAGCAGTCTGCTCCGGGAGAGCGCCTACAATGAGCAGTTCTTC. Translated: CASSLLRESAYNEQFF.

The V and J genes are TRBV28 and TRBJ2-7; 15 positions agree with TRBD2. The V and J ends lost 3 bases and 3 bases, in that order; junction bases with no gene match: 9. Germline V lookup: CDR1 MDHEN, CDR2 SYDVKM. The CDR3 totals 18 residues. The CDR3 spells CASSLFSGLAGGGYEQYF. In DNA, the CDR3 is TGTGCCAGCAGTTTGTTTTCGGGACTAGCGGGAGGTGGCTACGAGCAGTACTTC.

The CDR3 DNA reads TGTGCCAGCAGCTTTAACAGGGCTTCCGGCAATGAGCAGTTCTTC. It translates to CASSFNRASGNEQFF. V usage is TRBV11-1 and J usage is TRBJ2-1, with D possibly matching TRBD1 (6 bases). Germline V gene lookup returns CDR1 SGHAT and CDR2 FQDESV (reference sequence). The CDR3 is 15 residues long. V was cut by 3 bases and J by 6 bases, with 15 bases left in between.

V gene TRBV11-3 combines with J gene TRBJ2-2; the D gene is possibly TRBD1 (5 bases). V was shortened by 5 bases and J by 0 bases, with 19 bases between the two germline ends. The CDR3 is 18 amino acids. Germline V lookup: CDR1 SGHNT, CDR2 YENEEA. CDR3 sequence reads: CASSPGAALTSNTGELFF. The CDR3 nucleotides are TGTGCCAGCAGCCCTGGGGCAGCCCTAACTTCGAACACCGGGGAGCTGTTTTTT.

This chain joins TRBV3-1 (or the pseudogene TRBV3-2) and TRBJ2-3, with 8 bases matching TRBD2. Germline loops: CDR1 LGHDT, CDR2 YNNKEL (reference sequence). This CDR3 has 16 residues. V lost 4 bases to trimming and J lost 1 base; unmatched junction nucleotides: 7. The CDR3 protein is CASSPISRGGTDTQYF. DNA of the CDR3: TGTGCCAGCAGCCCTATTTCGCGGGGGGGCACAGATACGCAGTATTTT.

The rearrangement joins TRBV13 to TRBJ1-1; TRBD1 matches 8 bases. Germline V gene data show CDR1 as PRHDT and CDR2 as FYEKMQ (reference sequence). The V segment lost 4 bases and the J segment 2 bases; nucleotides outside the gene matches: 3. CDR3 length equals 14 residues. CDR3 sequence (DNA): TGTGCCAGCAGCTACGGGACAGGCAACACTGAAGCTTTCTTT. This translates into CASSYGTGNTEAFF.

This chain uses TRBV5-1 with TRBJ1-1, with D hard to call. Trimming took 4 bases from V and 0 from J, leaving 7 bases between them. The CDR3 sequence is 13 residues long. Looked up from germline, CDR1 is SGHRS and CDR2 is YFSETQ. This CDR3 is CASSGGMNTEAFF. CDR3 DNA: TGCGCCAGCAGCGGAGGGATGAACACTGAAGCTTTCTTT.

This clone has just a few counts. This chain links TRBV10-1 with TRBJ2-7; 8 nucleotides agree with TRBD1. Germline V gene sequence: CDR1 WNHNN, CDR2 SYGVQD (reference sequence). Trimming removed 10 bases from V and 4 bases from J; junction bases left unmatched: 6. This CDR3 is built from 12 residues. In nucleotides, the CDR3 is TGCGCCAACGGACAGGGTCGGTACGAGCAGTACTTC. Protein: CANGQGRYEQYF.

The rearrangement uses TRBV18 and TRBJ2-7; D is possibly TRBD2 (7 bases). Per the germline V gene, CDR1 is KGHSH and CDR2 is LQKENI. Trimming shortened V by 0 bases and J by 6 bases, and 24 bases separated the two germline ends. This CDR3 spans 18 amino acids. The CDR3 here is CASSPPGSRGAARSEQYF. In DNA, the CDR3 is TGTGCCAGCTCACCACCGGGGTCCCGGGGGGCGGCTAGGAGCGAGCAGTACTTC. Filled out from reference TRBV18 and TRBJ2-7, the complete variable domain reads NAGVMQNPRHLVRRRGQEARLRCSPMKGHSHVYWYRQLPEEGLKFMVYLQKENIIDESGMPKERFSAEFPKEGPSILRIQQVVRGDSAAYFCASSPPGSRGAARSEQYFGPGTRLTVT.

CDR3 in amino acids: CSVTDRVDTDTQYF. CDR3 coding DNA: TGCAGCGTTACGGACAGGGTTGACACAGATACGCAGTATTTT. The chain recombines TRBV29-1 with TRBJ2-3, with 8 bases aligning to TRBD1. Germline CDR1 reads SQVTM; CDR2 reads ANQGSEA. Trimming removed 5 bases from V and 2 bases from J; junction bases left unmatched: 6. The CDR3 is 14 amino acids.

CDR3 bases: TGTGCCAGCAGCCAGGGACTAGCGGGAAGGAATGAGCAGTTCTTC. Protein: CASSQGLAGRNEQFF. The chain carries TRBV2 and TRBJ2-1; 13 bases line up with TRBD2. V lost 6 bases and J lost 7; bases outside the gene matches: 6. Germline lookup yields CDR1 SNHLY and CDR2 FYNNEI. The CDR3 is made up of 15 amino acids.

The chain links TRBV30 to TRBJ1-3; D might be TRBD1 (5 bases). CDR1 is GTSNPN and CDR2 is SVGIG in the germline V gene (reference sequence). This CDR3 contains 13 residues. V was pared by 2 bases and J by 3 bases, with 8 bases between. As DNA, the CDR3 is TGTGCCTGGAGTATGGGGGGTGGAAACACCATATATTTT. This gives the protein CAWSMGGGNTIYF.

J is TRBJ1-6 and V is TRBV10-2, with 7 bases identical to TRBD1. The CDR3 contains 15 residues. J gave up 7 bases and V 6 bases, and 9 bases lay outside the gene matches. Looked up from germline, CDR1 is WSHSY and CDR2 is SAAADI. The CDR3 region has the DNA TGCGCCAGCAGAGACAGGGCCGCGGAGAATTCACCCCTCCACTTT. It is translated as CASRDRAAENSPLHF.

This clone is a singleton in its sample. This rearrangement joins TRBV30 to TRBJ2-7, with TRBD1 matching 8 bases. J gave up 2 bases and V 4 bases, and 7 bases lay outside the gene matches. Germline CDR1 is GTSNPN and CDR2 is SVGIG (reference sequence). The CDR3 extends over 14 amino acids. CDR3 in amino acids: CAWTTGTGAYEQYF. As DNA, the CDR3 is TGTGCCTGGACCACCGGGACAGGAGCCTACGAGCAGTACTTC.

In DNA form, the CDR3 reads TGCAGCGTTGGCCGCGGCGCTAACACCGGGGAGCTGTTTTTT. Its protein is CSVGRGANTGELFF. V is TRBV29-1 and J is TRBJ2-2; D is undetermined. The CDR3 is made up of 14 amino acids. In germline, CDR1 is SQVTM, CDR2 ANQGSEA. Trimming left V 4 bases short and J 2 bases short, with 11 bases between.

The chain uses TRBV5-1 and TRBJ2-1; D might be TRBD2 (6 bases). V was clipped by 3 bases and J by 10 bases, with 14 bases between them. The CDR3 extends over 13 amino acids. Germline loops: CDR1 SGHRS, CDR2 YFSETQ. CDR3 sequence: CASSWTGGREQFF. For the CDR3, the DNA is TGCGCCAGCAGCTGGACTGGGGGGAGGGAGCAGTTCTTC.